The 12 T cell receptor beta chains listed next were all sequenced from one sample in a study of cytomegalovirus exposure and HLA in healthy donors. Both 60 Vbeta primers and 13 Jbeta primers went into the PCR. Libraries were prepared by immunoSEQ multiplex PCR; TCRdb keeps only in-frame clonotypes and omits some of them. The sample holds about 170,000 clones; around 80% are singletons and the top ten take 1%. Sample: PBMCs. These receptors all come from a woman between 50 and 59 years old in good health and CMV-seropositive.

The V call is TRBV7-9, the J call TRBJ1-2; no firm D call. The V gene lost 4 bases and the J gene lost 2 bases, with 8 bases spanning the gap. This CDR3 is 13 amino acids long. Germline CDR1 is SEHNR and CDR2 is FQNEAQ (reference sequence). Here the CDR3 reads CASSSTENYGYTF. CDR3 bases: TGTGCCAGCAGCTCAACAGAGAACTATGGCTACACCTTC.

The chain recombines TRBV7-3 with TRBJ1-4; 7 nucleotides match TRBD1. Looked up from germline, CDR1 is SGHTA and CDR2 is FQGTGA. J lost 7 bases, V lost 4 bases, and 6 bases had no gene match. The CDR3 covers 14 residues. DNA for the CDR3: TGTGCCAGCAGCTCCGGGAACAGGGGTGAAAAACTGTTTTTT. Translated: CASSSGNRGEKLFF.

The chain employs TRBV13 and TRBJ2-7; perhaps TRBD1 as D (6 bases). V was cut by 0 bases and J by 1 base, with 31 bases left in between. CDR3 size: 22 residues. Germline V gives CDR1 PRHDT, CDR2 FYEKMQ (reference sequence). CDR3 loop: CASSLGGPWAGQFEKGSYEQYF. DNA of the CDR3: TGTGCCAGCAGCTTAGGGGGCCCCTGGGCAGGACAGTTCGAAAAGGGTTCCTACGAGCAGTACTTC.

The chain carries TRBV5-1 and TRBJ1-6; D not certain. Germline V gene data show CDR1 as SGHRS and CDR2 as YFSETQ. V was trimmed by 0 bases and J by 0 bases, leaving 10 bases between them. This CDR3 comprises 17 residues. The DNA for the CDR3 is TGCGCCAGCAGCTTGGTCGACACCTCCTCCTATAATTCACCCCTCCACTTT. Residues: CASSLVDTSSYNSPLHF.

The chain carries TRBV7-9 and TRBJ1-2; 12 nucleotides agree with TRBD1. The CDR3 loop spans 17 amino acids. Germline CDR1 and CDR2: SEHNR and FQNEAQ (reference sequence). Trimming at V came to 5 bases and at J to 1 base, leaving 8 bases not matched to a gene. CDR3 amino acids: CASSPWDRGHLNYGYTF. CDR3 nucleotides: TGTGCCAGCAGCCCTTGGGACAGGGGGCACCTTAACTATGGCTACACCTTC.

The V call is TRBV15, the J call TRBJ1-2, with a tentative D call TRBD1 (6 bases). This CDR3 is 17 amino acids long. From germline, CDR1 is LNHNV and CDR2 YYDKDF (reference sequence). The V gene lost 3 bases and the J gene lost 1 base, with 18 bases spanning the gap. The CDR3 DNA reads TGTGCCACCAGCAGTGGACCGTTCCAGGGGCTTAACTATGGCTACACCTTC. Encoded protein: CATSSGPFQGLNYGYTF.

The CDR3 loop is CASSYGQGTEAFF. The CDR3 region has the DNA TGTGCCAGCAGTTACGGACAGGGCACTGAAGCTTTCTTT. The rearrangement uses TRBV28 and TRBJ1-1, with 8 bases that match TRBD1. CDR3 length: 13 residues. With V trimmed by 4 bases and J by 4 bases, 2 bases remained unmatched. Germline lookup yields CDR1 MDHEN and CDR2 SYDVKM.

The genes are TRBV7-2 and TRBJ2-3; 10 bases line up with TRBD2. CDR3 length: 16 amino acids. CDR1 and CDR2 from the germline V gene are SGHTA and FQGNSA. V lost 5 bases and J lost 3; bases outside the gene matches: 8. CDR3 sequence: CASSLAGLAVTDTQYF. The CDR3 region has the DNA TGTGCCAGCAGCCTTGCTGGACTAGCGGTGACAGATACGCAGTATTTT.

V and J are TRBV27 and TRBJ2-7; TRBD2 matches 11 bases. V was pared by 6 bases and J by 3 bases, with 10 bases of the junction left unmatched. Germline V lookup: CDR1 MNHEY, CDR2 SMNVEV (reference sequence). CDR3 length: 16 amino acids. CDR3 nucleotide sequence: TGTGCCAGCAGCGAGATAGCGGGGGGGCGGTTCTACGAGCAGTACTTC. It is translated as CASSEIAGGRFYEQYF.

The CDR3 DNA follows: TGTGCCAGCAGTTTACTCGAGTTTCAAGAGACCCAGTACTTC. It specifies CASSLLEFQETQYF. The chain has TRBV28 and TRBJ2-5; D is uncertain. This CDR3 has 14 residues. Trimming cost V 2 bases and J 2 bases, with 9 bases left between them. CDR1 and CDR2 from the germline V gene are MDHEN and SYDVKM.

The chain combines TRBV5-6 with TRBJ1-4, with TRBD1 matching 7 bases. CDR1 and CDR2 from the germline V gene are SGHDT and YYEEEE. Germline trimming cut 2 bases from V and 14 bases from J; bases unmatched to any gene: 3. The CDR3 totals 11 residues. CDR3 DNA sequence: TGTGCCAGCAGCTTTTCGGACAGGCTGTTTTTT. Translating it yields CASSFSDRLFF.

The chain recombines TRBV7-2 with TRBJ1-2; a possible D gene is TRBD1 (5 bases). Germline CDR1 reads SGHTA; CDR2 reads FQGNSA. There are 13 residues in the CDR3. The V end lost 7 bases, the J end lost 4 bases, and 13 bases lay between the germline ends. CDR3 sequence: CASTPGDGYGYTF. The CDR3 DNA reads TGTGCCAGCACCCCGGGGGATGGCTATGGCTACACCTTC.